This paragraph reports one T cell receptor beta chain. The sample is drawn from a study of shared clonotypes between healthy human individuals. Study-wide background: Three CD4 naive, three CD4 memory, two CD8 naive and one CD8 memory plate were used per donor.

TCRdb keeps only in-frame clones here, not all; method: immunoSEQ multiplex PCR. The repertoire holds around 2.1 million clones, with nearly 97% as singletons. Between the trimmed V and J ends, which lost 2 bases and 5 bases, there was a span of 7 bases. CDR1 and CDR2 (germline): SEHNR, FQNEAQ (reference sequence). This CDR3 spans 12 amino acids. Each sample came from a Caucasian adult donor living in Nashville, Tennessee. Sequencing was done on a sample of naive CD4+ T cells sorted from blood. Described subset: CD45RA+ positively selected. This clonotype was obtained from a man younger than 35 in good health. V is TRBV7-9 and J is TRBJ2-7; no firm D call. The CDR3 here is CASSLSQDEQYF. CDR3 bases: TGTGCCAGCAGCTTAAGTCAGGACGAGCAGTACTTC.